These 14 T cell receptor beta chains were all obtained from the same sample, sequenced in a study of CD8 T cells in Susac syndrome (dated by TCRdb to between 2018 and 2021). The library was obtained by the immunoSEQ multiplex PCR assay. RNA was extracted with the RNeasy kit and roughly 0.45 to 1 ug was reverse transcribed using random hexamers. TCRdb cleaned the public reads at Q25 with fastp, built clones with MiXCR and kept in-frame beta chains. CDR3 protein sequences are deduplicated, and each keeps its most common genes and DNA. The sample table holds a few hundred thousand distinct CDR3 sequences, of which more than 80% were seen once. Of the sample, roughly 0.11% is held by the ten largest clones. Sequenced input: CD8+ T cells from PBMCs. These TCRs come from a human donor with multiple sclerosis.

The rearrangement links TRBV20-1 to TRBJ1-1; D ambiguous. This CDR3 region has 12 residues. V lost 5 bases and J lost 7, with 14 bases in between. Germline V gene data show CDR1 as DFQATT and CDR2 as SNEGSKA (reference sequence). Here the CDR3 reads CSASSIRGEAFF. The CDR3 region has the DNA TGCAGTGCTTCCTCTATTCGGGGTGAAGCTTTCTTT.

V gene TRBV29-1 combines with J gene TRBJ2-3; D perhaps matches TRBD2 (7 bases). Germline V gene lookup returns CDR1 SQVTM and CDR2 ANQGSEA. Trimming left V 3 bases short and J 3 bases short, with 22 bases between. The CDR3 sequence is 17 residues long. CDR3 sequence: CSVDQGLGDYDTDTQYF. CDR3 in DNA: TGCAGCGTTGATCAGGGGCTTGGGGACTACGATACAGATACGCAGTATTTT.

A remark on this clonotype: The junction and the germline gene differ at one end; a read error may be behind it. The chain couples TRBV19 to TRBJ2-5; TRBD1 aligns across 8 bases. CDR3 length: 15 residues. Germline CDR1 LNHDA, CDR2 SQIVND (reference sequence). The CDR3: CASSTDWDRQGTQYF. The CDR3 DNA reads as TGTGCCAGTAGTACCGACTGGGACAGGCAAGGGACCCAGTACTTC.

CDR3 DNA sequence: TGTGCCAGCAGCCCTACGGGACTAGCGGCAGATACGCAGTATTTT. Translation gives CASSPTGLAADTQYF. V is TRBV13 and J is TRBJ2-3; 11 bases map to TRBD2. This CDR3 contains 15 residues. The germline CDR1 and CDR2 sequences are PRHDT and FYEKMQ (reference sequence). V lost 5 bases to trimming and J lost 4 bases; unmatched junction nucleotides: 5.

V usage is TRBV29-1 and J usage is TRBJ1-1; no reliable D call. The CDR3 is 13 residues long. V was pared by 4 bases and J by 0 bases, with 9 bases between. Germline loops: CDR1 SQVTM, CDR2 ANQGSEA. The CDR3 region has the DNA TGCAGCGTTGGCGCGAGCATGAACACTGAAGCTTTCTTT. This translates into CSVGASMNTEAFF.

The CDR3 region has the DNA TGTGCCTGGACCTTAGACAGGGAGGATAATTCACCCCTCCACTTT. It yields the protein CAWTLDREDNSPLHF. The gene calls are TRBV30 and TRBJ1-6; 7 nucleotides line up with TRBD1. Trimming at V came to 4 bases and at J to 5 bases, leaving 8 bases not matched to a gene. Germline V gives CDR1 GTSNPN, CDR2 SVGIG (reference sequence). There are 15 residues in the CDR3.

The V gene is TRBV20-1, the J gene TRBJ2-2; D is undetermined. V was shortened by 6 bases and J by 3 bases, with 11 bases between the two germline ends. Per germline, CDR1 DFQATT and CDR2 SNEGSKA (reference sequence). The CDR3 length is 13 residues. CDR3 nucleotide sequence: TGCAGTGCCTGGCCCCGGGACACCGGGGAGCTGTTTTTT. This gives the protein CSAWPRDTGELFF.

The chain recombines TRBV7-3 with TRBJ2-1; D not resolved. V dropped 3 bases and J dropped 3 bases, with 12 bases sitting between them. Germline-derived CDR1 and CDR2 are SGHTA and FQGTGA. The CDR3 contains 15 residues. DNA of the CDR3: TGTGCCAGCAGCTTTTTTGGTAGAGTCTACAATGAGCAGTTCTTC. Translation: CASSFFGRVYNEQFF.

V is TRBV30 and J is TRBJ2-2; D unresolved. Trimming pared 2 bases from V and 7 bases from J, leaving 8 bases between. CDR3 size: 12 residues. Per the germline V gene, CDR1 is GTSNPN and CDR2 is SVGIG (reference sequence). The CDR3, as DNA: TGTGCCTGGAGTCGGGTGGGCGGGGAGCTGTTTTTT. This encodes CAWSRVGGELFF.

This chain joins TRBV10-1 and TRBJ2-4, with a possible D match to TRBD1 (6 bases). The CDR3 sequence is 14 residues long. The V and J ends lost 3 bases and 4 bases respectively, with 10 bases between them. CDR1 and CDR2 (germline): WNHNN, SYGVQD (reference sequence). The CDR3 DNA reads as TGCGCCAGCAGTGAAGCGAGGGGGAAAAACATTCAGTACTTC. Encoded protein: CASSEARGKNIQYF.

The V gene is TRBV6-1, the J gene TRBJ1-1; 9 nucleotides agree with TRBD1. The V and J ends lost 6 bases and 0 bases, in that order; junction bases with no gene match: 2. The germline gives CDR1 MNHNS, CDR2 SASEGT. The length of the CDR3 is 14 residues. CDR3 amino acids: CASSRQGVNTEAFF. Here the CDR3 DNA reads TGTGCCAGCAGCCGACAGGGGGTGAACACTGAAGCTTTCTTT.

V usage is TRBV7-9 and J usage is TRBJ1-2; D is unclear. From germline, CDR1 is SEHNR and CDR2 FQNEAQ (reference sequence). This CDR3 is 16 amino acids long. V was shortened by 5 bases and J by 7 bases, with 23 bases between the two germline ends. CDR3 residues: CASSPTLSMLSGGYTF. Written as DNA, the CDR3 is TGTGCCAGCAGCCCCACCCTCTCGATGCTGTCGGGTGGCTACACCTTC.

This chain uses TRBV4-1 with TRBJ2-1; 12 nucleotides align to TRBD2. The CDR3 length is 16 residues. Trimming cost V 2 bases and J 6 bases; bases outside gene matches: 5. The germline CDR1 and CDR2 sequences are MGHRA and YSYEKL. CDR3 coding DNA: TGCGCCAGCAGCCAACTAGCGGGAGGGGCCCTCAATGAGCAGTTCTTC. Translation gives CASSQLAGGALNEQFF.

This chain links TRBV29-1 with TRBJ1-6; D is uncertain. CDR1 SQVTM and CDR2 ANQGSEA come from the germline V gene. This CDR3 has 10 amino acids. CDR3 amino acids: CNAHNSPLHF. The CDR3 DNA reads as TGCAACGCCCATAATTCACCCCTCCACTTT.